The source of this T cell receptor (beta chain) is a study of blood T cell repertoires in COVID-19. This clone was picked up a small number of times. This CDR3 region has 15 residues. Trimming cost V 4 bases and J 2 bases; bases outside gene matches: 3. Per the germline V gene, CDR1 is SGHNT and CDR2 is YYREEE (reference sequence). In the authors' methods: Reference gene primer amplification in the assay estimated nucleated cell counts. This table comes from immunoSEQ multiplex PCR, and its TCRdb copy is limited to in-frame clones, with some not included. That table furnishes V, J and clone size, whereas the DNA furnished D and trimming. The data show about 250,000 clones, about 85% seen once.

The sample taken for sequencing was peripheral blood. This clonotype was obtained from a human donor with COVID-19, enrolled during active disease. The donor label of this sample is uncertain. The chain combines TRBV5-4 with TRBJ2-1, with TRBD2 identical over 10 bases. CDR3 coding DNA: TGTGCCAGCAGCGACCTAGCGGGGGCCTACAATGAGCAGTTCTTC. Translation: CASSDLAGAYNEQFF. Combining the CDR3 with reference TRBV5-4 and TRBJ2-1 gives the whole variable domain ETGVTQSPTHLIKTRGQQVTLRCSSQSGHNTVSWYQQALGQGPQFIFQYYREEENGRGNFPPRFSGLQFPNYSSELNVNALELDDSALYLCASSDLAGAYNEQFFGPGTRLTVL.